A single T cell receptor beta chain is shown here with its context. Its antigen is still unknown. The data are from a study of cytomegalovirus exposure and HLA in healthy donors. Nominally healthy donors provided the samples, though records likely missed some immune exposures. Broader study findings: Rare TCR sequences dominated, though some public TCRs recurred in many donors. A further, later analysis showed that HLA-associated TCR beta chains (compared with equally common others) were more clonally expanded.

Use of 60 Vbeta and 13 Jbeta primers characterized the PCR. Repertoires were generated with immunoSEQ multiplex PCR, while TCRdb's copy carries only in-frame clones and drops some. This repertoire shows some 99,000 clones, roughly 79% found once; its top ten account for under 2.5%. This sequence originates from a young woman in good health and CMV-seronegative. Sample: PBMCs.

The CDR3 loop reads CSGWRGNEQYF. The CDR3 DNA follows: TGCAGCGGCTGGAGGGGAAACGAGCAGTACTTC. The chain combines TRBV29-1 with TRBJ2-7, with a tentative D call TRBD2 (6 bases). The CDR3 consists of 11 residues. The V end lost 7 bases, the J end lost 5 bases, and 12 bases lay between the germline ends. Germline V gene sequence: CDR1 SQVTM, CDR2 ANQGSEA.